This T cell receptor beta chain was sequenced in a study of tumour-infiltrating T cells in Burkitt lymphoma (dated by TCRdb to 2020 to 2022). The study in broad terms: The Burkitt lymphoma cohort included some 75 patients and covered every epidemiological subtype of the disease. TCR repertoire data were correlated with clinical outcome; productive clonality predicted overall and progression-free survival, independent of established prognosticators including age at diagnosis. What the work shows at the level of the full study, not this receptor alone: Several public clonotypes shared across numerous Burkitt lymphoma patients were found, suggesting shared tumour neoantigen selection absent from diffuse large B-cell lymphoma.

V drops 2 bases and J drops 0 bases, leaving 8 bases in between. Counted from cysteine to phenylalanine, this CDR3 has 14 amino acids. Only the CDR3 region is kept as DNA, spanning 42 bases read in frame from base 1. CDR1 and CDR2, per the germline V gene, are MNHNS and SASEGT. To note about this clone: This receptor's antigen is unknown. The sample holds no much larger clone one base away, and base qualities are not on file.

Library generation was performed with the immunoSEQ multiplex PCR assay. TCRdb took over this immuneACCESS table, retaining in-frame rearrangements with V and J assigned. Such tables are incomplete; in checked studies, under half of the missing clones stem from an unresolved V gene, and the remainder is unexplained. The sample table contains about 280 clones; only one count was recorded for about an eighth of them. 15% to 20% of the sample belongs to the ten largest clones. Sample: tumor tissue. The TCR comes from a human donor with Burkitt lymphoma. Here the chain combines TRBV6-1 and TRBJ2-7, with the D gene uncertain. The nucleotides are TGTGCCAGCAGTGAAATCCGGAGCTCCTACGAGCAGTACTTC. Translated, this is CASSEIRSSYEQYF.